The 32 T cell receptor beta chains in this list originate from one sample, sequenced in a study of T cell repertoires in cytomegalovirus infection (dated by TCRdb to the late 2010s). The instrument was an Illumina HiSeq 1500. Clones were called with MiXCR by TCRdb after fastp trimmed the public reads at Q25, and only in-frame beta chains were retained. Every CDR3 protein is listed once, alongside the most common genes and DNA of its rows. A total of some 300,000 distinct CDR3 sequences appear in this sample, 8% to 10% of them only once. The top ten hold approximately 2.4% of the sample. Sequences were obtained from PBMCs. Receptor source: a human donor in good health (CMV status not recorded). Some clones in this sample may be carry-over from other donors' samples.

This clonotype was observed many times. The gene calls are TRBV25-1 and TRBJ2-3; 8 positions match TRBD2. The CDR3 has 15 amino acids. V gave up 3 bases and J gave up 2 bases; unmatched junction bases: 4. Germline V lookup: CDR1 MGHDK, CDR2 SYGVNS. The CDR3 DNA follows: TGTGCCAGCAGTGACCCGCGGGGGGTCACAGATACGCAGTATTTT. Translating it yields CASSDPRGVTDTQYF.

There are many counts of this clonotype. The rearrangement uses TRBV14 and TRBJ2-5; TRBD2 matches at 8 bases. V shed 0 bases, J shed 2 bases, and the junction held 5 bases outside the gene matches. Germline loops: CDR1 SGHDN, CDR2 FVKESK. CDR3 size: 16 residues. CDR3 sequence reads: CASSQDKIAGQETQYF. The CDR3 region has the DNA TGTGCCAGCAGCCAAGATAAAATAGCGGGGCAAGAGACCCAGTACTTC.

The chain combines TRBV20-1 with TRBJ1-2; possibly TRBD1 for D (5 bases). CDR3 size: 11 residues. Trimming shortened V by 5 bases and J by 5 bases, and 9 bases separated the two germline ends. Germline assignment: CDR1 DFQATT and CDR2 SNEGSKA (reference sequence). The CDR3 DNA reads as TGCAGTGCTGACAGTGTGTATGGCTACACCTTC. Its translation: CSADSVYGYTF.

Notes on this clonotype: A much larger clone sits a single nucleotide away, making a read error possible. Here the CDR3 DNA reads TGTGCCAGCAGCCAATTGAGTGAGCTGTTCTTC. It specifies CASSQLSELFF. This rearrangement joins TRBV4-2 to TRBJ2-1; D unresolved. Germline lookup yields CDR1 LGHNA and CDR2 YNFKEQ. The CDR3 is made up of 11 amino acids.

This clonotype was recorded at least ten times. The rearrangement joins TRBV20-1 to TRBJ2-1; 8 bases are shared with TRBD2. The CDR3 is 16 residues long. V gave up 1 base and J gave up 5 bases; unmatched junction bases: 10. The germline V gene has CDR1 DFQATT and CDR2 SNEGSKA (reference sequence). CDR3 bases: TGCAGTGCTAGAGTAGGGGCGGGGGGAGCAAACAATGAGCAGTTCTTC. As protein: CSARVGAGGANNEQFF.

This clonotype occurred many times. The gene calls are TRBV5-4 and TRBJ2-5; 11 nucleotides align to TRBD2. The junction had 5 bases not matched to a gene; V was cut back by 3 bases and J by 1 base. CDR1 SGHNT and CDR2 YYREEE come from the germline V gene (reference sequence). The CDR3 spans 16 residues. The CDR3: CASSWGGTSGQETQYF. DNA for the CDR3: TGTGCCAGCAGCTGGGGAGGGACTAGCGGCCAAGAGACCCAGTACTTC.

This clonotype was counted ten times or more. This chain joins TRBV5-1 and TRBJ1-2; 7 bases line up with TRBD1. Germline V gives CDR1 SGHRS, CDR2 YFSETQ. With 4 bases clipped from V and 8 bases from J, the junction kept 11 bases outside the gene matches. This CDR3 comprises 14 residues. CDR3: CASSLPGQVEGYTF. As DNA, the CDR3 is TGCGCCAGCAGCCTCCCCGGACAGGTTGAAGGCTACACCTTC. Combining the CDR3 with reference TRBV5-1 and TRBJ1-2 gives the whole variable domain KAGVTQTPRYLIKTRGQQVTLSCSPISGHRSVSWYQQTPGQGLQFLFEYFSETQRNKGNFPGRFSGRQFSNSRSEMNVSTLELGDSALYLCASSLPGQVEGYTFGSGTRLTVV.

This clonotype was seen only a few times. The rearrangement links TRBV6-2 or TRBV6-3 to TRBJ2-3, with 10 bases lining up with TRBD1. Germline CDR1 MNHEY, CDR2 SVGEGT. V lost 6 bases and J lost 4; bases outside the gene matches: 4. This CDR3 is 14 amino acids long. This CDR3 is CASRRTGGADTQYF. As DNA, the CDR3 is TGTGCCAGCAGAAGGACAGGGGGGGCAGATACGCAGTATTTT.

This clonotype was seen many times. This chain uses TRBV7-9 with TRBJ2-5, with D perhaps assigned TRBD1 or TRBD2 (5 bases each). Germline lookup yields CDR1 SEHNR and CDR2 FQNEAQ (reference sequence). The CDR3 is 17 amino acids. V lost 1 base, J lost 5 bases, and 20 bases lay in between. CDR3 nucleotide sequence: TGTGCCAGCAGCTTAGAGGGGTTCGTCAGCGTAGCGGAGACCCAGTACTTC. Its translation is CASSLEGFVSVAETQYF.

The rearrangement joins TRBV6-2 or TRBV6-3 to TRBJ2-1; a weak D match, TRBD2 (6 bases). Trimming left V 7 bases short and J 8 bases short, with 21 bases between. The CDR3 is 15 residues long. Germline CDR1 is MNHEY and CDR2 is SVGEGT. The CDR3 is CASTQPGLGLYEQFF. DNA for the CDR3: TGTGCCAGCACCCAGCCGGGACTCGGGTTGTATGAGCAGTTCTTC.

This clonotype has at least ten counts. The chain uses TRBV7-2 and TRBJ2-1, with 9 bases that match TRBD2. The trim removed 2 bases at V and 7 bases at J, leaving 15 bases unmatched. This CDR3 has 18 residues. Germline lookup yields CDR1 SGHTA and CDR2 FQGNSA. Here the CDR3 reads CASSLTLKASGVRNEQFF. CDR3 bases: TGTGCCAGCAGCTTAACCCTCAAGGCTAGCGGGGTTAGGAATGAGCAGTTCTTC.

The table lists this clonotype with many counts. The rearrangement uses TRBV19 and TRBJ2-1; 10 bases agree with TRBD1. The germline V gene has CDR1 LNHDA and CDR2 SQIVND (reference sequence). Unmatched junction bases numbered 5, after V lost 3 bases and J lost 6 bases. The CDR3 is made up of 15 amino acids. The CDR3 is CASSILGTGVNEQFF. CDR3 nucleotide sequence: TGTGCCAGTAGTATCCTCGGGACAGGGGTCAATGAGCAGTTCTTC.

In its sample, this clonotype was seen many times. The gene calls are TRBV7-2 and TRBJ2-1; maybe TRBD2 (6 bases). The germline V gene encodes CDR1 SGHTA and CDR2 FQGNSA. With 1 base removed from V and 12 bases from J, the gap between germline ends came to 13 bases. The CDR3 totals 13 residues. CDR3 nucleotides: TGTGCCAGCAGCTTAGAGGGGACTCCCCCGCAGTTCTTC. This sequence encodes CASSLEGTPPQFF.

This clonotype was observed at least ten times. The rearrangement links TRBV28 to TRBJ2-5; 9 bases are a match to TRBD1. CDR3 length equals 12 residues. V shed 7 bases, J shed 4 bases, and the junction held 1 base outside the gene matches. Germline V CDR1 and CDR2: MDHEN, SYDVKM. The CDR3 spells CASNRGRETQYF. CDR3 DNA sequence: TGTGCCAGCAACAGGGGGCGAGAGACCCAGTACTTC.

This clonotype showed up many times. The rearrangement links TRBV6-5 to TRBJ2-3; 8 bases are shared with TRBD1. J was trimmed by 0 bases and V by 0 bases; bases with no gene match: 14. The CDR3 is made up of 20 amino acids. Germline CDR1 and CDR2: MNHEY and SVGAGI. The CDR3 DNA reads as TGTGCCAGCAGTTACTCGAGCAGGGGGCTTCCTATCACTAGCACAGATACGCAGTATTTT. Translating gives CASSYSSRGLPITSTDTQYF.

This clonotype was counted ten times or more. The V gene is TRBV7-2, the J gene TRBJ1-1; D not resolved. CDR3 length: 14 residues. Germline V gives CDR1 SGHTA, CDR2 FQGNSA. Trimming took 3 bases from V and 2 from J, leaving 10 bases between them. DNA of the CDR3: TGTGCCAGCAGCTTCGGAGGGATTAACACTGAAGCTTTCTTT. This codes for CASSFGGINTEAFF.

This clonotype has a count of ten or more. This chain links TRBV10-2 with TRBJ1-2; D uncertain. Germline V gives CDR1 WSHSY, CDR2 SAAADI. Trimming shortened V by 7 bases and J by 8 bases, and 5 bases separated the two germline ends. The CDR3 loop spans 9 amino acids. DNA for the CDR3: TGCGCCAGCAACGACGGCTACACCTTC. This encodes CASNDGYTF.

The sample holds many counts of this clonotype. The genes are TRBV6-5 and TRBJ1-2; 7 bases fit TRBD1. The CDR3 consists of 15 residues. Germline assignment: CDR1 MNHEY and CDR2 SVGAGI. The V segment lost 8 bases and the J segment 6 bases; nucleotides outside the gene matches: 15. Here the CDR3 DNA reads TGTGCCAGCCGCCTGGGGGCAGGGGGGCTGAATGGCTACACCTTC. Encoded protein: CASRLGAGGLNGYTF.

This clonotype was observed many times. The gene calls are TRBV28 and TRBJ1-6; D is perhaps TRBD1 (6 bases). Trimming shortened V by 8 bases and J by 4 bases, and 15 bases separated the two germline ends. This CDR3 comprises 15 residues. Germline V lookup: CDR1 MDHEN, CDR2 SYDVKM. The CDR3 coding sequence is TGTGCCAGCCTAGGAGAACAGGGATATAATTCACCCCTCCACTTT. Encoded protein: CASLGEQGYNSPLHF.

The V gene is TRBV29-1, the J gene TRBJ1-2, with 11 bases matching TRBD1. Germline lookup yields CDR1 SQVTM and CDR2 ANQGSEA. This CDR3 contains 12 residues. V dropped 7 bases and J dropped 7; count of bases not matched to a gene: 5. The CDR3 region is CSGRTGGSGYTF. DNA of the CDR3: TGCAGCGGCCGGACAGGGGGCAGTGGCTACACCTTC.

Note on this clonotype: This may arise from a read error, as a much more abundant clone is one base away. In DNA form, the CDR3 reads TGCAGTGCTACCCTGTCGGCAGCGCGGGATGAGCAGTTCTTC. Translation: CSATLSAARDEQFF. This chain links TRBV20-1 with TRBJ2-1; TRBD2 might be the D (5 bases). The CDR3 covers 14 residues. The germline V gene has CDR1 DFQATT and CDR2 SNEGSKA (reference sequence). V lost 4 bases and J lost 8, with 18 bases in between.

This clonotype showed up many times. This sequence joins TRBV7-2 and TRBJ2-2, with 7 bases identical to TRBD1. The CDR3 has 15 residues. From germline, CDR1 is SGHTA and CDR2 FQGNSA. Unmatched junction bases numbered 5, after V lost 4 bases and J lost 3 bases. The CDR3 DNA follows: TGTGCCAGCAGCTATACGGGACAGCACACCGGGGAGCTGTTTTTT. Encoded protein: CASSYTGQHTGELFF.

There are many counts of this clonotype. Here the CDR3 DNA reads TGTGCCAGCAGTGGGGTTAGGTTGTACTCTGGGGCCAACGTCCTGACTTTC. Translated, it gives CASSGVRLYSGANVLTF. The chain couples TRBV28 to TRBJ2-6; D gene uncertain. The germline CDR1 and CDR2 sequences are MDHEN and SYDVKM. V lost 5 bases and J lost 0, with 14 bases in between. The CDR3 covers 17 residues.

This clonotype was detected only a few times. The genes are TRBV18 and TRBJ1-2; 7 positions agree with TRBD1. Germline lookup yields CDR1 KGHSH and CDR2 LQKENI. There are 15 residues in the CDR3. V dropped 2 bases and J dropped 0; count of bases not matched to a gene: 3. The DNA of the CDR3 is TGTGCCAGCTCACCAGGGGACAGAGCTAACTATGGCTACACCTTC. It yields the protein CASSPGDRANYGYTF.

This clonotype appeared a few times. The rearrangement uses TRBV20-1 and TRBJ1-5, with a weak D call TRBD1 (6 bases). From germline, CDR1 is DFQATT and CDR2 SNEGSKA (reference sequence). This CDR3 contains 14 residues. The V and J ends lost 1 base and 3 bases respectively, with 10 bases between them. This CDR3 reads CSARGTVYNQPQHF. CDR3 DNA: TGCAGTGCTAGAGGGACAGTCTACAATCAGCCCCAGCATTTT.

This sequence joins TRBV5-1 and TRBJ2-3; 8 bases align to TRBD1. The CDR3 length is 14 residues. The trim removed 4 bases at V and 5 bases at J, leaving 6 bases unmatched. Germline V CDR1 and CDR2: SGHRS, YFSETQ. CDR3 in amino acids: CASSPTGDKDTQYF. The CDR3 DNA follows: TGCGCCAGCAGCCCGACAGGGGATAAAGATACGCAGTATTTT. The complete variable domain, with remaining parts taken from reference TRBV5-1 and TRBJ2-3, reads KAGVTQTPRYLIKTRGQQVTLSCSPISGHRSVSWYQQTPGQGLQFLFEYFSETQRNKGNFPGRFSGRQFSNSRSEMNVSTLELGDSALYLCASSPTGDKDTQYFGPGTRLTVL.

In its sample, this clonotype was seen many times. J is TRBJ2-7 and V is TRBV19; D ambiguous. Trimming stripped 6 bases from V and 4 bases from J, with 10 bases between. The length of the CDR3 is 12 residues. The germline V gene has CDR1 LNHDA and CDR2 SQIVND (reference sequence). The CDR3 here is CASSGDRYEQYF. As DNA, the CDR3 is TGTGCCAGTAGCGGAGATAGGTACGAGCAGTACTTC.

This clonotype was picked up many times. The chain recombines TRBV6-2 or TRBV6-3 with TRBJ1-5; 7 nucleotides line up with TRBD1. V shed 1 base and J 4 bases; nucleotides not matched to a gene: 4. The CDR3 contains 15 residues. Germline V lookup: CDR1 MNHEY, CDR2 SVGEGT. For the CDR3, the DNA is TGTGCCAGCAGTTACTACAGGGGAGGAAATCAGCCCCAGCATTTT. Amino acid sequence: CASSYYRGGNQPQHF.

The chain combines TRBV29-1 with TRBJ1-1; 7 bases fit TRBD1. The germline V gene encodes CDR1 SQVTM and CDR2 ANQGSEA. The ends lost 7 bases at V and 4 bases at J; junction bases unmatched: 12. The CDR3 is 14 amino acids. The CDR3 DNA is TGCAGCGGATACAACAGGGGAGGGGGCACTGAAGCTTTCTTT. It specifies CSGYNRGGGTEAFF.

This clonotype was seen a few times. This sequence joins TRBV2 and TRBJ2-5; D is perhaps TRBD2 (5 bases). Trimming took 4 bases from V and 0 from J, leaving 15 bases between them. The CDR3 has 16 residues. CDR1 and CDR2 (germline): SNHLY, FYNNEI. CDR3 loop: CASSGGQPGYQETQYF. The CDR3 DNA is TGTGCCAGCAGTGGAGGGCAGCCTGGATACCAAGAGACCCAGTACTTC.

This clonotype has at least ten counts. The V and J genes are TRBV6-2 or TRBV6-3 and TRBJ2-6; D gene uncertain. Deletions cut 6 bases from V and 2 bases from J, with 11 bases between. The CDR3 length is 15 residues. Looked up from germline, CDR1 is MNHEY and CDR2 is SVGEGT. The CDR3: CASSPNSPGANVLTF. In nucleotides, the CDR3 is TGTGCCAGCAGCCCTAATAGCCCTGGGGCCAACGTCCTGACTTTC.

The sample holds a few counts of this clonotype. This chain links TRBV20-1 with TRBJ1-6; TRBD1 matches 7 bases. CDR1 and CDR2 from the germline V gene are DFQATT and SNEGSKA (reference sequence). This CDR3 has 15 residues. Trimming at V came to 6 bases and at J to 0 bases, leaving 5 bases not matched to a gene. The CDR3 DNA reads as TGCAGTGCGCTGACAGGGAGCTCCTATAATTCACCCCTCCACTTT. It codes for CSALTGSSYNSPLHF.